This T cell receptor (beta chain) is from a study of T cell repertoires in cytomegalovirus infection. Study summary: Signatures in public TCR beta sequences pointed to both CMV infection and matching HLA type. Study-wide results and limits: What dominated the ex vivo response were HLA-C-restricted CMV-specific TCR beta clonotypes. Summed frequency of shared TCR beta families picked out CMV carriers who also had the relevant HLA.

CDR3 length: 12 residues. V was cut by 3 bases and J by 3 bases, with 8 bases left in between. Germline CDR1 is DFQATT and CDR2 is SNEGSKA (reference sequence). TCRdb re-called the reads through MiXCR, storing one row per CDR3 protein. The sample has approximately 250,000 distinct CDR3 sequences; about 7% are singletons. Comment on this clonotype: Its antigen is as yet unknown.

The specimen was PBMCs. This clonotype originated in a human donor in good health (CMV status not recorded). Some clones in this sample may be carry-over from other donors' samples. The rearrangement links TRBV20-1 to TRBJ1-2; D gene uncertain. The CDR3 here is CSAREDDYGYTF. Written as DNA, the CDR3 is TGCAGTGCTAGGGAAGATGACTATGGCTACACCTTC.